The TCR beta chain described here comes from a study of metastatic and nonmetastatic thyroid tumors. Concerning this clone: Its antigen is still unknown.

Study-level findings and limits: Malignant thyroid tumors reportedly had TCR beta diversity that was significantly higher than in benign nodules, in blood and tumor.

MiXCR was used by TCRdb to re-call the PCR reads. The table includes 30,000 to 40,000 clones, about 32% detected once. The V gene end was trimmed by 6 bases and the J gene end by 5 bases; junction bases not matched to a gene: 9. Germline CDR1 reads DFQATT; CDR2 reads SNEGSKA (reference sequence). The CDR3 spans 14 residues. Before thyroid surgery, none of the patients had received any treatment. The TCR comes from a female donor with papillary thyroid cancer or a benign thyroid nodule (not recorded which). Some clones in this sample may be carry-over from other donors' samples. The V call is TRBV20-1, the J call TRBJ1-5, with TRBD1 matching over 8 bases. The sequenced sample consisted of tumor tissue. The CDR3 sequence is CSATDRGGDQPQHF. DNA of the CDR3: TGCAGTGCGACCGACAGGGGAGGGGATCAGCCCCAGCATTTT.